These 18 T cell receptor beta chains came from one sample sequenced in a study of early T cells in non-severe SARS-CoV-2 infection. In TCRdb, the 5' RACE reads were re-called with MiXCR into one record per CDR3 protein. The repertoire holds fewer than 100,000 distinct CDR3 sequences, more than 10% seen once, with 3.4% in the top ten. The sample was whole blood. The receptors shown here come from an adult who was a healthcare worker with PCR-confirmed SARS-CoV-2 infection or an uninfected control (not recorded which).

This clonotype was observed a handful of times. The chain is built from TRBV7-9 and TRBJ1-1; D gene unclear. Trimming cost V 5 bases and J 5 bases, with 15 bases left between them. The germline CDR1 and CDR2 sequences are SEHNR and FQNEAQ (reference sequence). The CDR3 runs to 14 residues. The CDR3 sequence is CASSLRVQGTEAFF. The DNA of the CDR3 is TGTGCCAGCAGCCTACGGGTCCAAGGGACTGAAGCTTTCTTT. Drawing the rest from reference TRBV7-9 and TRBJ1-1, the complete variable domain is DTGVSQNPRHKITKRGQNVTFRCDPISEHNRLYWYRQTLGQGPEFLTYFQNEAQLEKSRLLSDRFSAERPKGSFSTLEIQRTEQGDSAMYLCASSLRVQGTEAFFGQGTRLTVV.

This clonotype was seen a handful of times. The chain uses TRBV10-3 and TRBJ2-2, with no clear D. The CDR3 runs to 13 residues. CDR1 and CDR2 (germline): ENHRY, SYGVKD. Trimming took 3 bases from V and 4 from J, leaving 6 bases between them. CDR3 in amino acids: CAISERSTGELFF. The CDR3 DNA reads as TGTGCCATCAGTGAAAGGAGCACCGGGGAGCTGTTTTTT.

This clonotype was found many times. CDR3 nucleotide sequence: TGCAGTGCTCGAACGGACGGGAGCTTAAGGGCGAATGAGCAGTTCTTC. It is translated as CSARTDGSLRANEQFF. The chain links TRBV20-1 to TRBJ2-1, with D possibly matching TRBD2 (6 bases). The germline CDR1 and CDR2 sequences are DFQATT and SNEGSKA (reference sequence). Trimming shortened V by 5 bases and J by 7 bases, and 24 bases separated the two germline ends. The CDR3 runs 16 residues.

This clonotype came up many times. The V call is TRBV7-9, the J call TRBJ2-1; 15 bases agree with TRBD2. Unmatched junction bases numbered 10, after V lost 5 bases and J lost 8 bases. Germline V gives CDR1 SEHNR, CDR2 FQNEAQ (reference sequence). There are 17 residues in the CDR3. CDR3 region: CASSPGLAGGPWDEQFF. In DNA, the CDR3 is TGTGCCAGCAGCCCTGGACTAGCGGGAGGGCCTTGGGATGAGCAGTTCTTC.

This clonotype is termed medium-sized. The chain employs TRBV27 and TRBJ2-3, with a weak D call TRBD1 (6 bases). The CDR3 spans 15 residues. V dropped 6 bases and J dropped 2 bases, with 15 bases sitting between them. Germline V lookup: CDR1 MNHEY, CDR2 SMNVEV (reference sequence). In nucleotides, the CDR3 is TGTGCCAGCAGACCCGGGACACTATTCACAGATACGCAGTATTTT. Its translation: CASRPGTLFTDTQYF.

The J gene is TRBJ1-6, the V gene TRBV28, with TRBD1 matching over 9 bases. The V and J ends lost 7 bases and 4 bases, in that order; junction bases with no gene match: 5. Germline CDR1 MDHEN, CDR2 SYDVKM. This CDR3 has 15 residues. The CDR3 loop reads CASKLGQGYNSPLHF. The CDR3 coding sequence is TGTGCCAGCAAATTAGGACAGGGGTATAATTCACCCCTCCACTTT.

This clonotype came up many times. This chain joins TRBV20-1 and TRBJ2-3, with 8 bases aligning to TRBD2. The germline gives CDR1 DFQATT, CDR2 SNEGSKA (reference sequence). The CDR3 contains 15 residues. V shed 4 bases and J 3 bases; nucleotides not matched to a gene: 9. The DNA for the CDR3 is TGCAGTGCTACACTAAGCGGGAGTTGGACAGATACGCAGTATTTT. The encoded protein is CSATLSGSWTDTQYF.

The chain is built from TRBV6-1 and TRBJ2-2, with 14 bases matching TRBD2. Trimming cost V 2 bases and J 7 bases; bases outside gene matches: 18. Per germline, CDR1 MNHNS and CDR2 SASEGT. The CDR3 is 21 residues long. CDR3 protein: CASSEIFPPGLAGGQSGELFF. CDR3 bases: TGTGCCAGCAGTGAAATATTCCCCCCTGGACTAGCGGGAGGTCAGAGCGGGGAGCTGTTTTTT.

This chain connects TRBV29-1 to TRBJ2-7; D perhaps matches TRBD2 (5 bases). Germline-derived CDR1 and CDR2 are SQVTM and ANQGSEA. The ends were cut back, 3 bases at V and 5 bases at J, with 11 bases in the middle. The CDR3 covers 12 residues. The CDR3 reads CSVDEGLDEQYF. The CDR3 nucleotides read TGCAGCGTTGATGAGGGCTTGGACGAGCAGTACTTC.

The chain combines TRBV20-1 with TRBJ2-1; tentatively, D is TRBD2 (6 bases). The CDR3 covers 15 residues. V lost 0 bases and J lost 8, with 17 bases in between. CDR1 is DFQATT, CDR2 SNEGSKA, per germline (reference sequence). CDR3 nucleotides: TGCAGTGCTAGAGATCCTTGGAGGGGATCCCATGAGCAGTTCTTC. Amino acid sequence: CSARDPWRGSHEQFF.

This clonotype appeared many times. This chain connects TRBV30 to TRBJ1-6; 7 positions agree with TRBD1. The germline CDR1 and CDR2 sequences are GTSNPN and SVGIG (reference sequence). With 2 bases clipped from V and 7 bases from J, the junction kept 2 bases outside the gene matches. The CDR3 length is 13 residues. CDR3: CAWSPGQNSPLHF. DNA of the CDR3: TGTGCCTGGAGTCCGGGACAGAATTCACCCCTCCACTTT.

This clonotype was recorded many times. The CDR3 is CASSLGNQPQHF. CDR3 nucleotides: TGTGCCAGCAGCTTGGGAAATCAGCCCCAGCATTTT. V usage is TRBV7-2 and J usage is TRBJ1-5; D call uncertain. In germline, CDR1 is SGHTA, CDR2 FQGNSA. Trimming cost V 3 bases and J 4 bases, with 4 bases left between them. The CDR3 is 12 residues long.

This clonotype turned up a few times. The junction departs from germline at one end; a sequencing error may be responsible. Here the CDR3 DNA reads TGCAGTGCTAGAGTACGACAGCTGAAGGATCTCTTT. Translating it yields CSARVRQLKDLF. The V call is TRBV20-1, the J call TRBJ1-1; D is possibly TRBD1 (5 bases). The CDR3 is made up of 12 amino acids. CDR1 is DFQATT, CDR2 SNEGSKA, per germline (reference sequence).

The CDR3, as DNA: TGTGCCAGCAGTCTAGGGGCGGGAGTTAGGACAGATACGCAGTATTTT. It codes for CASSLGAGVRTDTQYF. This sequence joins TRBV7-2 and TRBJ2-3, with 7 positions matching TRBD2. This CDR3 comprises 16 residues. V shed 6 bases, J shed 3 bases, and the junction held 12 bases outside the gene matches. Germline V gene sequence: CDR1 SGHTA, CDR2 FQGNSA.

In this sample, this clonotype turned up a few times. The V and J genes are TRBV18 and TRBJ2-1; TRBD2 agrees at 13 bases. Unmatched junction bases numbered 7, after V lost 4 bases and J lost 7 bases. The germline CDR1 and CDR2 sequences are KGHSH and LQKENI. This CDR3 has 16 residues. CDR3 sequence reads: CASSRPGTSGKNEQFF. CDR3 in DNA: TGTGCCAGCTCACGACCCGGGACTAGCGGGAAGAATGAGCAGTTCTTC.

This clonotype turned up a few times. The J gene is TRBJ2-7, the V gene TRBV7-8; TRBD2 matches at 10 bases. Germline V CDR1 and CDR2: SGHVS, FQNEAQ. The CDR3 spans 16 residues. J gave up 5 bases and V 2 bases, and 9 bases lay outside the gene matches. In nucleotides, the CDR3 is TGTGCCAGCAGCTTACTCAGCGGGAGGGCCGGCGACGAGCAGTACTTC. It yields the protein CASSLLSGRAGDEQYF.

The sample holds many counts of this clonotype. The rearrangement uses TRBV19 and TRBJ1-6, with 7 nucleotides matching TRBD1. V lost 5 bases, J lost 0 bases, and 13 bases stayed unmatched. Germline V CDR1 and CDR2: LNHDA, SQIVND (reference sequence). This CDR3 region has 19 residues. Here the CDR3 reads CASSGPGQFAASYNSPLHF. The CDR3 DNA reads as TGTGCCAGTAGTGGACCGGGACAGTTCGCAGCCTCCTATAATTCACCCCTCCACTTT.

V and J are TRBV9 and TRBJ2-1; 7 positions agree with TRBD1. Germline V gene sequence: CDR1 SGDLS, CDR2 YYNGEE. The CDR3 runs 15 residues. V trimming: 0 bases; J trimming: 2 bases; junction bases outside the gene matches: 2. The DNA for the CDR3 is TGTGCCAGCAGCGTAGCGGACAGGACCTACAATGAGCAGTTCTTC. It codes for CASSVADRTYNEQFF.